The sample holds many counts of the clone carrying this T cell receptor beta chain. Its matching antigen is unknown. This sample is part of a study of regulatory T cells in long-lasting Graves disease. Whole-study results and caveats: TRBV28, TRBJ1-2 and TRBJ2-5 were favored in persistent disease. Since the sample size was small, accuracy may have been reduced.

Time point defined: newly diagnosed GD, antithyroid drugs for less than 3 months. PBMCs were the source of the RNA used for TCR sequencing. In each case, Graves' disease was diagnosed per American Thyroid Association guidelines. V lost 5 bases to trimming and J lost 3 bases; unmatched junction nucleotides: 9. The CDR3 is made up of 14 amino acids. CDR1 and CDR2 from the germline V gene are DFQATT and SNEGSKA (reference sequence). For TCR beta, libraries came from iRepertoire HTBI primers and Arm-PCR of CDR3 regions. TCRdb independently ran MiXCR on the multiplex PCR reads; one entry per CDR3 protein. The sample has more than 350,000 distinct CDR3 sequences, about 15% seen once. The same sample was also used in a study of T cells in Graves' hyperthyroidism and ophthalmopathy. That work states: Primed by the HTBI set, a first-round RT-PCR was run on the TCR CDR3.

Sequencing used peripheral blood mononuclear cells (PBMCs), obtained at new diagnosis, from a patient treated with antithyroid drugs. V and J are TRBV20-1 and TRBJ1-1; 7 bases agree with TRBD1. The TCR comes from a woman younger than 45 with Graves disease. The CDR3 DNA follows: TGCAGTGCTGAAGGGACAGCGTCGGACACTGAAGCTTTCTTT. Translating gives CSAEGTASDTEAFF.